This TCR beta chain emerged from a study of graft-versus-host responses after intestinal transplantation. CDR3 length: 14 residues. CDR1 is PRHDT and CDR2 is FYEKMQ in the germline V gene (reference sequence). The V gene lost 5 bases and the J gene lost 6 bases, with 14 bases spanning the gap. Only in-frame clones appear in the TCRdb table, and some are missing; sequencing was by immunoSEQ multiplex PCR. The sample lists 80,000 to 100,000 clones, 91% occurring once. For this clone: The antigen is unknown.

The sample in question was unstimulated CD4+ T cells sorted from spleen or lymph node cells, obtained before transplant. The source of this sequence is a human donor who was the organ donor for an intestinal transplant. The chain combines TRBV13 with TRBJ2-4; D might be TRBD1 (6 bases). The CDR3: CASSLASRGNIQYF. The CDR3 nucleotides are TGTGCCAGCAGCCTTGCGTCCAGGGGAAACATTCAGTACTTC.